This entry is about one T cell receptor beta chain. The V gene end was trimmed by 4 bases and the J gene end by 3 bases; junction bases not matched to a gene: 6. This CDR3 has 16 residues. CDR1 SGHRS and CDR2 YFSETQ come from the germline V gene. The source of the sample is a study of shared clonotypes between healthy human individuals. Assay: immunoSEQ multiplex PCR; the TCRdb copy retains only in-frame clones and omits some. The sample lists over 2 million clones; 85% to 95% were seen once. The chain recombines TRBV5-1 with TRBJ2-3, with 12 bases matching TRBD2. The sequencing input was naive CD4+ T cells sorted from blood. The subset denotes: CD45RA+ positively selected. This clonotype was obtained from a man aged 18 to 35 in good health. The chain's CDR3 is CASSTRLAGVTDTQYF. The DNA for the CDR3 is TGCGCCAGCAGCACCCGACTAGCGGGAGTGACAGATACGCAGTATTTT. Complete variable domain (other parts from reference TRBV5-1 and TRBJ2-3): KAGVTQTPRYLIKTRGQQVTLSCSPISGHRSVSWYQQTPGQGLQFLFEYFSETQRNKGNFPGRFSGRQFSNSRSEMNVSTLELGDSALYLCASSTRLAGVTDTQYFGPGTRLTVL.